The 7 T cell receptor beta chains given below trace back to one sample, sequenced in a study of T cells in Graves' hyperthyroidism and ophthalmopathy. Amplified TCR beta CDR3 regions came from RNA transcripts. During a first-round RT-PCR of the TCR CDR3, the HTBI primer set was used. TCRdb called the multiplex PCR reads again in MiXCR, with one record for every CDR3 protein. The data contain approximately 400,000 distinct CDR3 sequences, 15% to 18% of them singletons. Sequencing was done on a sample of blood. The receptors were gathered from a woman younger than 30 with Graves' hyperthyroidism.

This clonotype was seen only a few times. V is TRBV4-1 and J is TRBJ1-6; D is unresolved. Germline V gives CDR1 MGHRA, CDR2 YSYEKL. This CDR3 comprises 17 residues. With 2 bases removed from V and 8 bases from J, the gap between germline ends came to 19 bases. The CDR3 is CASSQFPGSSGDSPLHF. In DNA, the CDR3 is TGCGCCAGCAGCCAATTCCCAGGCTCCAGCGGTGATTCACCCCTCCACTTT.

This clonotype was detected many times. J is TRBJ1-4 and V is TRBV11-2; D is unresolved. The CDR3 totals 13 residues. Looked up from germline, CDR1 is SGHAT and CDR2 is FQNNGV. V dropped 5 bases and J dropped 12 bases, with 16 bases sitting between them. CDR3 DNA sequence: TGTGCCAGCAGCCCCCTAGATGTTCGTCAACTGTTTTTT. Protein: CASSPLDVRQLFF. The whole variable domain, filled in from reference TRBV11-2 and TRBJ1-4, reads EAGVAQSPRYKIIEKRQSVAFWCNPISGHATLYWYQQILGQGPKLLIQFQNNGVVDDSQLPKDRFSAERLKGVDSTLKIQPAKLEDSAVYLCASSPLDVRQLFFGSGTQLSVL.

In its sample, this clonotype was seen many times. This chain joins TRBV18 and TRBJ2-3; D perhaps matches TRBD1 (5 bases). This CDR3 region has 14 residues. Germline-derived CDR1 and CDR2 are KGHSH and LQKENI. Deletions cut 2 bases from V and 2 bases from J, with 8 bases between. This CDR3 is CASSPSRVTDTQYF. Here the CDR3 DNA reads TGTGCCAGCTCACCAAGCAGGGTCACAGATACGCAGTATTTT.

The chain combines TRBV5-1 with TRBJ1-4; the match to TRBD1 covers 7 bases. V trimming: 1 base; J trimming: 8 bases; junction bases outside the gene matches: 8. The germline V gene has CDR1 SGHRS and CDR2 YFSETQ. The CDR3 runs 15 residues. The chain's CDR3 is CASSLYAGGNEKLFF. The CDR3, as DNA: TGCGCCAGCAGCTTGTACGCAGGGGGAAACGAAAAACTGTTTTTT. The variable domain in full, completed from reference TRBV5-1 and TRBJ1-4, reads KAGVTQTPRYLIKTRGQQVTLSCSPISGHRSVSWYQQTPGQGLQFLFEYFSETQRNKGNFPGRFSGRQFSNSRSEMNVSTLELGDSALYLCASSLYAGGNEKLFFGSGTQLSVL.

CDR3 bases: TGCAGTGCACGTGTCCGCGACAGGAGAATCGGTATCTACGAGCAGTACTTC. It codes for CSARVRDRRIGIYEQYF. This chain connects TRBV20-1 to TRBJ2-7, with D possibly being TRBD1 (6 bases). This CDR3 comprises 17 residues. CDR1 and CDR2 from the germline V gene are DFQATT and SNEGSKA (reference sequence). V was cut by 6 bases and J by 3 bases, with 27 bases left in between.

V usage is TRBV20-1 and J usage is TRBJ1-2; TRBD1 agrees at 9 bases. Unmatched junction bases numbered 9, after V lost 6 bases and J lost 7 bases. This CDR3 is 13 amino acids long. In germline, CDR1 is DFQATT, CDR2 SNEGSKA (reference sequence). The CDR3 sequence: CSAPDRGVGGYTF. The DNA of the CDR3 is TGCAGTGCCCCGGACAGGGGAGTGGGTGGCTACACCTTC.

This clonotype was seen at least ten times. The chain uses TRBV7-2 and TRBJ1-3, with TRBD1 matching over 7 bases. The CDR3 totals 17 residues. From germline, CDR1 is SGHTA and CDR2 FQGNSA. V was clipped by 0 bases and J by 4 bases; unmatched bases: 9. The CDR3 region has the DNA TGTGCCAGCAGCTTAGCGCCAAAGGGGGCGAAAGGAAACACCATATATTTT. This sequence encodes CASSLAPKGAKGNTIYF.